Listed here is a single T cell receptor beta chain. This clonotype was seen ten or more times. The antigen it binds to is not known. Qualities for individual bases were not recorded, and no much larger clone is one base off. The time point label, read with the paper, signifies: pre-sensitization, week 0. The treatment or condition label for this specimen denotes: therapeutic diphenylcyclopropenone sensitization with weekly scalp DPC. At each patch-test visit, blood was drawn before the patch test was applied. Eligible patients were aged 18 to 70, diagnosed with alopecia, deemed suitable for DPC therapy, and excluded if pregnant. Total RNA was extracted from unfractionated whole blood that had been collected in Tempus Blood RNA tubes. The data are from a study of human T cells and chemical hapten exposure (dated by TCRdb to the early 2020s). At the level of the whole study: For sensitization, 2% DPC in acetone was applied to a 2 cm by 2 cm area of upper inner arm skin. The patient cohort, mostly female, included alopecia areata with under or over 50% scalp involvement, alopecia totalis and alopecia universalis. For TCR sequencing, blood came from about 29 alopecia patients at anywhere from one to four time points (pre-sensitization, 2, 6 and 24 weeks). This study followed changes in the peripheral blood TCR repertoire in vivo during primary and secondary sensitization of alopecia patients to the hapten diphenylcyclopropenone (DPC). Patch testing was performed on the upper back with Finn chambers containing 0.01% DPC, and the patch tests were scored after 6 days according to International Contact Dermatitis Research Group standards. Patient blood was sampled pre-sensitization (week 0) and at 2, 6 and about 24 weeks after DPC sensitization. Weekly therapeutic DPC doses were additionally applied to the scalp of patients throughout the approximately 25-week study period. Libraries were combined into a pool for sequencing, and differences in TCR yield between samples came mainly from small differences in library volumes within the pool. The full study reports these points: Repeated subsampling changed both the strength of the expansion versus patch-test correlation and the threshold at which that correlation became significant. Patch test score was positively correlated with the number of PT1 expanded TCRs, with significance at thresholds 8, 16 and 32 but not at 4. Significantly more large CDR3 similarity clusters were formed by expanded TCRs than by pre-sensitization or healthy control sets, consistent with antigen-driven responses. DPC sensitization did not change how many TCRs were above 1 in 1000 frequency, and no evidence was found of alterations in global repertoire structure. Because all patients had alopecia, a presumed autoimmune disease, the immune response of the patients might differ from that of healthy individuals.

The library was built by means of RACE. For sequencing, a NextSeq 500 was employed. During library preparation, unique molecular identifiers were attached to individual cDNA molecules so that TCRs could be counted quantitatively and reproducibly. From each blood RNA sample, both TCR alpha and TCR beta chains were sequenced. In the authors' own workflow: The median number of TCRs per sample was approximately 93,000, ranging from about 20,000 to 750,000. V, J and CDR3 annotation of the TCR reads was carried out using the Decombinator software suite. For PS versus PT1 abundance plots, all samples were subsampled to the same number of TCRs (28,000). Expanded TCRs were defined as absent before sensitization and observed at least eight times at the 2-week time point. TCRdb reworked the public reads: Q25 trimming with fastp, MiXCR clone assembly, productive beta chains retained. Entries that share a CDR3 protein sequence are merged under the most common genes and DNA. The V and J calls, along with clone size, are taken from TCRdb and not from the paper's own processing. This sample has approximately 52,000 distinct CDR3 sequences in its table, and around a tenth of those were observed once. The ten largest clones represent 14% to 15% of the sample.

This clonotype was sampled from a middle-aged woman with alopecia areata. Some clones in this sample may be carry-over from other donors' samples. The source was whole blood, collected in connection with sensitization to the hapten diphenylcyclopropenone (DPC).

The CDR3 is CASRPPDRVASYEQYF. The DNA sequence follows: TGTGCCAGCAGACCCCCGGACAGGGTGGCGTCCTACGAGCAGTACTTC. This chain is built from TRBV28 and TRBJ2-7; 8 bases in the junction line up with TRBD1. From V the trimming removes 6 bases and from J it removes 1 base, while the gene matches leave 11 bases of the junction unaccounted for. From the cysteine through the phenylalanine, the CDR3 covers 16 amino acids. Just CDR3 DNA is preserved here, 48 bases in frame from base 1. The germline V gene yields MDHEN for CDR1 and SYDVKM for CDR2.